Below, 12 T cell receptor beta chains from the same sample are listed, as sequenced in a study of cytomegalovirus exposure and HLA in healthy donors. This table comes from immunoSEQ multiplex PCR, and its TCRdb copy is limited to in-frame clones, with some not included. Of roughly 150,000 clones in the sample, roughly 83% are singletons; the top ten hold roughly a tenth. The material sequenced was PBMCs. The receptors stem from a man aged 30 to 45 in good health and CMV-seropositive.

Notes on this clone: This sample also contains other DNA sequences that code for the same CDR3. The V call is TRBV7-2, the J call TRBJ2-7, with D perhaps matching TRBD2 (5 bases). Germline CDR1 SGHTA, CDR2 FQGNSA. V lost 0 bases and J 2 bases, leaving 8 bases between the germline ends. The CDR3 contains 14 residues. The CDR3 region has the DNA TGTGCCAGCAGCTTAGCGGCGGGCCCCTACGAGCAGTACTTC. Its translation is CASSLAAGPYEQYF. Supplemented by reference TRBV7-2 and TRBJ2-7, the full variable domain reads GAGVSQSPSNKVTEKGKDVELRCDPISGHTALYWYRQSLGQGLEFLIYFQGNSAPDKSGLPSDRFSAERTGGSVSTLTIQRTQQEDSAVYLCASSLAAGPYEQYFGPGTRLTVT.

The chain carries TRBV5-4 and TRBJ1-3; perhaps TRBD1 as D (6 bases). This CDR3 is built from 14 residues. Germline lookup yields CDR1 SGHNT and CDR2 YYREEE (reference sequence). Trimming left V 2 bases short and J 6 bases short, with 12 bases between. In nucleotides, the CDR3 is TGTGCCAGCAGCTTCATGGGGGCAGAAAACACCATATATTTT. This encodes CASSFMGAENTIYF. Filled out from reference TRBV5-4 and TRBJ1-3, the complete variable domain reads ETGVTQSPTHLIKTRGQQVTLRCSSQSGHNTVSWYQQALGQGPQFIFQYYREEENGRGNFPPRFSGLQFPNYSSELNVNALELDDSALYLCASSFMGAENTIYFGEGSWLTVV.

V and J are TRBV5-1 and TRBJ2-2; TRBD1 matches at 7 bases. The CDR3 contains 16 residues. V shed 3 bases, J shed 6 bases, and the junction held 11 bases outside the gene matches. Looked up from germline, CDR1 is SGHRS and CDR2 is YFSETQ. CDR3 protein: CASSSRDRIRAGELFF. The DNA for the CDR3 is TGCGCCAGCAGCTCCCGGGACAGAATCCGCGCCGGGGAGCTGTTTTTT. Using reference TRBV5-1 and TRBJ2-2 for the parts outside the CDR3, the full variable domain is KAGVTQTPRYLIKTRGQQVTLSCSPISGHRSVSWYQQTPGQGLQFLFEYFSETQRNKGNFPGRFSGRQFSNSRSEMNVSTLELGDSALYLCASSSRDRIRAGELFFGEGSRLTVL.

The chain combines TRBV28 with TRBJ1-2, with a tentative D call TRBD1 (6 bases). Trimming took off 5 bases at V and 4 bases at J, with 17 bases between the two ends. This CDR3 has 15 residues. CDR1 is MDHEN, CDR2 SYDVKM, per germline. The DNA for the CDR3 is TGTGCCAGCAGTCCCCCGGGGGGGGCCGGCTATGGCTACACCTTC. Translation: CASSPPGGAGYGYTF.

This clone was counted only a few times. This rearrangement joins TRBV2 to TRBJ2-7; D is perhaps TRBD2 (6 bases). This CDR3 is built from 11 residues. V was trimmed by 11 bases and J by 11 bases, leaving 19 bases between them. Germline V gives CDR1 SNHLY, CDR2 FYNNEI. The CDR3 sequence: CARGVGGFKYF. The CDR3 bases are TGTGCCCGCGGGGTTGGGGGATTTAAGTACTTC.

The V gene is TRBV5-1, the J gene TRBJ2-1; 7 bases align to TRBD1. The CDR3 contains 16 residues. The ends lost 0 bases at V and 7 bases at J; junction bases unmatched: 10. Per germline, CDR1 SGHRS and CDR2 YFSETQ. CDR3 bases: TGCGCCAGCAGCTTGGGGACAGGCCAGGTGCTAAATGAGCAGTTCTTC. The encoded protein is CASSLGTGQVLNEQFF.

CDR3 amino acids: CASSANRGSAFF. Here the CDR3 DNA reads TGTGCCAGCAGCGCAAACAGGGGGTCGGCTTTCTTT. The V and J genes are TRBV7-8 and TRBJ1-1; 8 bases agree with TRBD1. The CDR3 consists of 12 residues. Germline CDR1 is SGHVS and CDR2 is FQNEAQ. V lost 5 bases and J lost 11; bases outside the gene matches: 7.

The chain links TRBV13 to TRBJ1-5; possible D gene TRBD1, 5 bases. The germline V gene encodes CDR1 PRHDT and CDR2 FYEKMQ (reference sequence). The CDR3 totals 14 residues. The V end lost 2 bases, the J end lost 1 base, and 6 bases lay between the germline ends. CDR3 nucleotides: TGTGCCAGCAGCTTATACAGGAGCAATCAGCCCCAGCATTTT. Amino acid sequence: CASSLYRSNQPQHF.

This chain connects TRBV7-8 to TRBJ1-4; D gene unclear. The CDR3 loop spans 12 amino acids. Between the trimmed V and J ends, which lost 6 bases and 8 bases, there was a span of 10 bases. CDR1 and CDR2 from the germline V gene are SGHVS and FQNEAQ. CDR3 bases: TGTGCCAGCAGTCGACATGAGGAAAAACTGTTTTTT. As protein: CASSRHEEKLFF. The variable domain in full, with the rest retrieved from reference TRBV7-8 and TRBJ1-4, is GAGVSQSPRYKVAKRGQDVALRCDPISGHVSLFWYQQALGQGPEFLTYFQNEAQLDKSGLPSDRFFAERPEGSVSTLKIQRTQQEDSAVYLCASSRHEEKLFFGSGTQLSVL.

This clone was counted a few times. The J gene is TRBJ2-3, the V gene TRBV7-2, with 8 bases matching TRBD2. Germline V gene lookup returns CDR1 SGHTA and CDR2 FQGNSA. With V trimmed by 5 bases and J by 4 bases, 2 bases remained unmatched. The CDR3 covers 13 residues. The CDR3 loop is CASSAGLADTQYF. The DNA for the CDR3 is TGTGCCAGCAGCGCGGGACTAGCAGATACGCAGTATTTT.

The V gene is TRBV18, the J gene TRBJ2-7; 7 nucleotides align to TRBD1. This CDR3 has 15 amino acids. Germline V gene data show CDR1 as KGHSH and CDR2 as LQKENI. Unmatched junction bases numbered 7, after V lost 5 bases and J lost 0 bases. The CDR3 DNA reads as TGTGCCAGCTCATCGACAGGGCCCCACTCCTACGAGCAGTACTTC. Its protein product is CASSSTGPHSYEQYF.

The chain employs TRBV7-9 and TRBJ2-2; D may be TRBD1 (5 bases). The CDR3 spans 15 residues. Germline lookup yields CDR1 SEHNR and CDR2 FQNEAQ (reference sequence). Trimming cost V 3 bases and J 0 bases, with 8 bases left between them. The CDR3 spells CASSLATANTGELFF. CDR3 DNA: TGTGCCAGCAGCTTGGCGACAGCGAACACCGGGGAGCTGTTTTTT.